The 18 T cell receptor beta chains given below trace back to one sample, sequenced in a study of OX40 agonist ivuxolimab in advanced cancers. To prepare the library, the immunoSEQ multiplex PCR assay was applied. TCRdb re-hosts the immuneACCESS table, in-frame sequences only. Its copies lack some clones; in the studies checked, an unresolved V gene accounts for under half of them, and the cause for the rest is not known. The sample data list 35,000 to 40,000 clones, and about four fifths of these were observed just once. The ten largest clonotypes hold 1.9% of the sample. The specimen was CD4+ or CD8+ T cells sorted from blood, collected in a trial of the OX40 agonist ivuxolimab. These receptors all come from an adult with an advanced solid tumor such as melanoma, head and neck, liver or kidney cancer.

A few counts support this clone. The chain's CDR3 is CASSLGGASTEAFF. CDR3 DNA sequence: TGCGCCAGCAGCTTAGGGGGCGCGAGCACTGAAGCTTTCTTT. The genes are TRBV5-1 and TRBJ1-1; 7 bases agree with TRBD1. With 2 bases clipped from V and 4 bases from J, the junction kept 5 bases outside the gene matches. This CDR3 has 14 residues. CDR1 SGHRS and CDR2 YFSETQ come from the germline V gene. Looking up the rest from reference TRBV5-1 and TRBJ1-1 gives the full variable domain: KAGVTQTPRYLIKTRGQQVTLSCSPISGHRSVSWYQQTPGQGLQFLFEYFSETQRNKGNFPGRFSGRQFSNSRSEMNVSTLELGDSALYLCASSLGGASTEAFFGQGTRLTVV.

This clone was detected once. This chain joins TRBV5-1 and TRBJ2-1, with 10 bases matching TRBD2. Germline values: CDR1 SGHRS, CDR2 YFSETQ. V lost 0 bases, J lost 8 bases, and 14 bases stayed unmatched. This CDR3 has 18 residues. The CDR3 sequence: CASSLALAGILEIDEQFF. The CDR3, as DNA: TGCGCCAGCAGCTTGGCACTAGCGGGGATTTTAGAGATCGATGAGCAGTTCTTC.

On this clone itself: One end of the junction fails to match germline, which may point to a read error. This chain joins TRBV5-1 and TRBJ2-3, with 9 bases that match TRBD2. Looked up from germline, CDR1 is SGHRS and CDR2 is YFSETQ. The CDR3 has 14 residues. Here the CDR3 reads CASSQGTSRDTQYF. The DNA for the CDR3 is TGCGCCAGCAGCCAAGGGACTAGCAGAGATACGCAGTATTTT.

The rearrangement uses TRBV3-1 (or the pseudogene TRBV3-2) and TRBJ1-1; no definite D call. The CDR3 consists of 9 residues. The germline V and J ends were trimmed by 1 base and 11 bases, with 2 bases remaining between them. Germline V CDR1 and CDR2: LGHDT, YNNKEL (reference sequence). CDR3 loop: CASSQGAFF. In DNA, the CDR3 is TGTGCCAGCAGCCAAGGGGCTTTCTTT.

The rearrangement joins TRBV6-1 to TRBJ1-4, with no clear D. The V end was cut by 8 bases, the J end by 8 bases, with 15 bases between. Germline V lookup: CDR1 MNHNS, CDR2 SASEGT. This CDR3 is built from 13 residues. CDR3 nucleotides: TGTGCCAGCCTAGCCCTGTTGGCGGAAAAACTGTTTTTT. It translates to CASLALLAEKLFF.

J is TRBJ1-4 and V is TRBV27; the D is unclear. Trimming cost V 6 bases and J 5 bases, with 16 bases left between them. Germline loops: CDR1 MNHEY, CDR2 SMNVEV (reference sequence). The CDR3 contains 15 residues. The CDR3: CASSFKPAANEKLFF. Here the CDR3 DNA reads TGTGCCAGCAGCTTCAAACCGGCCGCCAATGAAAAACTGTTTTTT.

This clone turned up a few times. The chain recombines TRBV27 with TRBJ1-4; the match to TRBD1 covers 8 bases. V was pared by 10 bases and J by 4 bases, with 5 bases of the junction left unmatched. The CDR3 sequence is 13 residues long. Germline V lookup: CDR1 MNHEY, CDR2 SMNVEV (reference sequence). CDR3 nucleotides: TGTGCCATCCCGGGACAGGATAATGAAAAACTGTTTTTT. Residues: CAIPGQDNEKLFF. Together with reference TRBV27 and TRBJ1-4, the CDR3 gives the full variable domain: EAQVTQNPRYLITVTGKKLTVTCSQNMNHEYMSWYRQDPGLGLRQIYYSMNVEVTDKGDVPEGYKVSRKEKRNFPLILESPSPNQTSLYFCAIPGQDNEKLFFGSGTQLSVL.

This clone was detected only once. The chain uses TRBV27 and TRBJ1-2; TRBD1 aligns across 8 bases. V lost 5 bases and J lost 5; bases outside the gene matches: 4. CDR1 MNHEY and CDR2 SMNVEV come from the germline V gene (reference sequence). The CDR3 runs to 13 residues. The CDR3 sequence: CASSPRTGYGYTF. The CDR3 DNA reads as TGTGCCAGCAGTCCTCGGACAGGGTATGGCTACACCTTC.

The CDR3 is CAWSWGQGSDTQYF. The DNA of the CDR3 is TGTGCCTGGAGTTGGGGACAGGGGTCAGATACGCAGTATTTT. The V call is TRBV30, the J call TRBJ2-3; the match to TRBD1 covers 10 bases. Germline V gives CDR1 GTSNPN, CDR2 SVGIG (reference sequence). V lost 2 bases and J lost 4; bases outside the gene matches: 3. CDR3 size: 14 residues.

The chain carries TRBV28 and TRBJ1-2, with D possibly matching TRBD1 (5 bases). CDR1 and CDR2 (germline): MDHEN, SYDVKM. The CDR3 runs 14 residues. The V gene lost 2 bases and the J gene lost 2 bases, with 9 bases spanning the gap. The CDR3 coding sequence is TGTGCCAGCAGTTTAGCAGGGCTGAACTATGGCTACACCTTC. The encoded protein is CASSLAGLNYGYTF.

This clone is a singleton in its sample. The chain couples TRBV21-1 to TRBJ2-7; the DNA was not used to check the table's D call, TRBD2. TRBV21-1 is listed as a pseudogene. The CDR3 contains 12 residues. CDR3 protein: CASSKYSYEQYF. The DNA for the CDR3 is TGTGCCAGCAGCAAATATTCCTACGAGCAGTACTTC.

The CDR3 here is CASSLRQGVTDTQYF. Written as DNA, the CDR3 is TGTGCCAGCAGCTTAAGACAGGGGGTCACAGATACGCAGTATTTT. V is TRBV7-3 and J is TRBJ2-3; 9 nucleotides align to TRBD1. This CDR3 has 15 residues. CDR1 and CDR2 from the germline V gene are SGHTA and FQGTGA. V lost 1 base and J lost 2; bases outside the gene matches: 1.

This chain joins TRBV5-1 and TRBJ2-2; the D gene is possibly TRBD2 (6 bases). The CDR3 is 14 amino acids. Trimming stripped 4 bases from V and 4 bases from J, with 11 bases between. CDR1 is SGHRS and CDR2 is YFSETQ in the germline V gene. CDR3 nucleotide sequence: TGCGCCAGCAGCCAGGGACTCAGCACCGGGGAGCTGTTTTTT. It codes for CASSQGLSTGELFF.

This chain uses TRBV7-6 with TRBJ2-5; 7 bases line up with TRBD1. The V and J ends lost 2 bases and 1 base, in that order; junction bases with no gene match: 13. The CDR3 covers 18 residues. In germline, CDR1 is SGHVS, CDR2 FNYEAQ. CDR3 loop: CASSLKLLGQRLQETQYF. The DNA for the CDR3 is TGTGCCAGCAGCTTAAAGCTCTTGGGACAGAGACTCCAAGAGACCCAGTACTTC.

This chain connects TRBV6-4 to TRBJ2-2; D is unresolved. CDR3 length equals 12 residues. With 4 bases removed from V and 4 bases from J, the gap between germline ends came to 4 bases. Germline V gene lookup returns CDR1 MRHNA and CDR2 SNTAGT. CDR3 sequence: CASSAVTGELFF. The DNA for the CDR3 is TGTGCCAGCAGTGCTGTCACCGGGGAGCTGTTTTTT.

V usage is TRBV6-5 and J usage is TRBJ1-6; the D is unclear. Trimming pared 6 bases from V and 13 bases from J, leaving 16 bases between. CDR3 length: 13 residues. Germline CDR1 and CDR2: MNHEY and SVGAGI. CDR3 residues: CASRELLKSPLHF. CDR3 DNA sequence: TGTGCCAGCAGAGAACTATTAAAATCGCCCCTCCACTTT.

This clone turned up a few times. The chain joins TRBV30 to TRBJ1-2; weak D call: TRBD1 (5 bases). Germline assignment: CDR1 GTSNPN and CDR2 SVGIG (reference sequence). The CDR3 runs to 11 residues. V was cut by 5 bases and J by 8 bases, with 12 bases left in between. CDR3 amino acids: CAWDSLGGYTF. DNA for the CDR3: TGTGCCTGGGACAGCCTGGGGGGCTACACCTTC.

In nucleotides, the CDR3 is TGTGCCAGCAGCCAAGGGGAGGGGGTGAGCGAGCAGTACTTC. It yields the protein CASSQGEGVSEQYF. The V call is TRBV4-2, the J call TRBJ2-5, with a tentative D call TRBD2 (7 bases). The J call is uncertain, as TRBJ2-7 better fits the DNA end. Germline V CDR1 and CDR2: LGHNA, YNFKEQ. CDR3 length equals 14 residues.